This TCR beta chain emerged from a study of T cell responses to AZD1222 COVID-19 vaccine. Study at large: Second doses were pooled across both intervals (about 4 or about 12 weeks).

The CDR3 totals 16 residues. Germline V gives CDR1 MDHEN, CDR2 SYDVKM. Trimming removed 6 bases from V and 5 bases from J, with 23 bases in between. The method was immunoSEQ multiplex PCR; TCRdb's version includes in-frame clones alone and lacks a portion of them. The table has 130,000 to 150,000 clones, 91% seen once. To note about this clone: Its antigen is undetermined.

Findings of the study overall: Nearly half of spike-specific TCRs reportedly target variant regions that are unmutated in the B.1.351 and B.1.1.7 variants. Most donors were white British and more were female, and clonal diversity was possibly underestimated.

This clonotype was sampled from an adult in good health. The specimen was peripheral blood, collected on day 0 of AZD1222 vaccination. This sequence joins TRBV28 and TRBJ2-7, with D perhaps being TRBD1 or TRBD2 (5 bases each). CDR3 amino acids: CASSSMGVLVQNEQYF. The CDR3 DNA reads TGTGCCAGCAGCTCGATGGGGGTTTTAGTTCAAAACGAGCAGTACTTC.